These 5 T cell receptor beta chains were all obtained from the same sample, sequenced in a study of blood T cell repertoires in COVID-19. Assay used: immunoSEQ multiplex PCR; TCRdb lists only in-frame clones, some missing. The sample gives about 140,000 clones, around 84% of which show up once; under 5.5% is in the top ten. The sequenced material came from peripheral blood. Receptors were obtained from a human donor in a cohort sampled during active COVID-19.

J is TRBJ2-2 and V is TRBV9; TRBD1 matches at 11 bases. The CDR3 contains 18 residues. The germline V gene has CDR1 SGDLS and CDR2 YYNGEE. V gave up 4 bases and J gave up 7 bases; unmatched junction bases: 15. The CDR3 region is CASSPNPGQGELDGELFF. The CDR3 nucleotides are TGTGCCAGCAGCCCCAACCCGGGACAGGGGGAGCTCGACGGGGAGCTGTTTTTT.

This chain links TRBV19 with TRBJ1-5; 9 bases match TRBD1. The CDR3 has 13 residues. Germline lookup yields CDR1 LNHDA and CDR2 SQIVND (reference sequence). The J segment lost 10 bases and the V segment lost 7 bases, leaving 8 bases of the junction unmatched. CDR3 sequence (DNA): TGTGCCAGTAAGGACAGGGGAAAATCACCCCAGCATTTT. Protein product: CASKDRGKSPQHF.

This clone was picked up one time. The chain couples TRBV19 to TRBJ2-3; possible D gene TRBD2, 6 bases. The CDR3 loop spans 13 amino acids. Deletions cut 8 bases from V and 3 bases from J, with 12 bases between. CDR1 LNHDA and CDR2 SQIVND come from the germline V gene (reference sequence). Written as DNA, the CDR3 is TGTGCCAGTCTGGTTGGGGGGACAGATACGCAGTATTTT. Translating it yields CASLVGGTDTQYF.

DNA of the CDR3: TGCGCCAGCAGCTTGGAGGGCAGGGATGCCACTGAAGCTTTCTTT. Its protein is CASSLEGRDATEAFF. The chain has TRBV5-1 and TRBJ1-1; possibly TRBD1 for D (5 bases). Germline V lookup: CDR1 SGHRS, CDR2 YFSETQ. V dropped 0 bases and J dropped 4 bases, with 13 bases sitting between them. This CDR3 region has 15 residues. The whole variable domain, filled in from reference TRBV5-1 and TRBJ1-1, reads KAGVTQTPRYLIKTRGQQVTLSCSPISGHRSVSWYQQTPGQGLQFLFEYFSETQRNKGNFPGRFSGRQFSNSRSEMNVSTLELGDSALYLCASSLEGRDATEAFFGQGTRLTVV.

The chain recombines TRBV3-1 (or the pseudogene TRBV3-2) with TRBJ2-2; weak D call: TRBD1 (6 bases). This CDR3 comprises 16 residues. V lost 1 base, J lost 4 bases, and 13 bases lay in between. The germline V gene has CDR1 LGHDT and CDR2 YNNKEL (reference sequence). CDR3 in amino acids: CASSQAVLGGTGELFF. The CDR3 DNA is TGTGCCAGCAGCCAAGCGGTCCTAGGGGGCACCGGGGAGCTGTTTTTT.